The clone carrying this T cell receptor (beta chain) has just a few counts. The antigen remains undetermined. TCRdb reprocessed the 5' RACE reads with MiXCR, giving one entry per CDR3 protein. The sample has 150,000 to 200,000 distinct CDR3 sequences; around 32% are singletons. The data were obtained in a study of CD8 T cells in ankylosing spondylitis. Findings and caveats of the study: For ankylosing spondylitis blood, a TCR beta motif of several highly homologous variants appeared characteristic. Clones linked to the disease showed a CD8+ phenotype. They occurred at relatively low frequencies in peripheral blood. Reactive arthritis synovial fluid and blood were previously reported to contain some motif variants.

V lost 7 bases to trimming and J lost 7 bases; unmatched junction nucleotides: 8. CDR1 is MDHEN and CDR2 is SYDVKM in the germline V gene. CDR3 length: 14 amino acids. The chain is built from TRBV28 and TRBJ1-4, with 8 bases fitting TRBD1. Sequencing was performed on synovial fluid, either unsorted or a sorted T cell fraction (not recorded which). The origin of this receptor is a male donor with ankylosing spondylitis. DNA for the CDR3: TGTGCCAGCACCACTGACAGGGGAGGTGAAAAACTGTTTTTT. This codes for CASTTDRGGEKLFF.